The TCR beta chain under discussion was sequenced for a study of blood T cell repertoires in COVID-19. This CDR3 is built from 16 residues. Germline loops: CDR1 LNHDA, CDR2 SQIVND (reference sequence). V shed 6 bases, J shed 3 bases, and the junction held 11 bases outside the gene matches. Sequencing was performed with immunoSEQ multiplex PCR; in TCRdb, only in-frame clones are kept and a portion is missing. The sample has over 200,000 clones; approximately 84% are singletons. Sequencing was carried out using peripheral blood. This clonotype was sampled from a man aged 45-65 years with COVID-19, enrolled during active disease. This rearrangement joins TRBV19 to TRBJ1-5, with 7 bases fitting TRBD1. The DNA for the CDR3 is TGTGCCAGTAGCCTGACAGGGTCCCCCCACAATCAGCCCCAGCATTTT. Its translation: CASSLTGSPHNQPQHF.